Following are 32 T cell receptor beta chains from one sample sequenced in a study of early T cells in non-severe SARS-CoV-2 infection. From the 5' RACE reads, TCRdb called clonotypes with MiXCR, one entry per CDR3 protein. The sample has 100,000 to 120,000 distinct CDR3 sequences, over 10% seen once. This specimen was whole blood, taken at baseline. Source of these receptors: an adult who was a healthcare worker with PCR-confirmed SARS-CoV-2 infection or an uninfected control (not recorded which).

This chain links TRBV19 with TRBJ1-5; tentative D call: TRBD1 (5 bases). There are 14 residues in the CDR3. The V end lost 1 base, the J end lost 4 bases, and 8 bases lay between the germline ends. Germline V gene sequence: CDR1 LNHDA, CDR2 SQIVND (reference sequence). In nucleotides, the CDR3 is TGTGCCAGTAGTATAGTGGGGGGTAATCAGCCCCAGCATTTT. This gives the protein CASSIVGGNQPQHF.

The rearrangement joins TRBV28 to TRBJ2-5; 7 nucleotides match TRBD1. This CDR3 comprises 15 residues. With V trimmed by 0 bases and J by 2 bases, 3 bases remained unmatched. CDR1 is MDHEN and CDR2 is SYDVKM in the germline V gene. The CDR3 is CASSLWRQGQETQYF. The DNA for the CDR3 is TGTGCCAGCAGTTTATGGCGACAGGGACAAGAGACCCAGTACTTC.

This clonotype showed up just once. V and J are TRBV10-2 and TRBJ2-2, with D possibly being TRBD1 or TRBD2 (5 bases each). Germline values: CDR1 WSHSY, CDR2 SAAADI. Trimming left V 4 bases short and J 6 bases short, with 15 bases between. The CDR3 is 15 residues long. CDR3 DNA sequence: TGCGCCAGCAGTGCCGAGGGGCGAGAGTCCGGGGAGCTGTTTTTT. Translation gives CASSAEGRESGELFF.

The rearrangement links TRBV10-3 to TRBJ1-2; possibly TRBD1 for D (5 bases). The V end lost 3 bases, the J end lost 2 bases, and 7 bases lay between the germline ends. Germline lookup yields CDR1 ENHRY and CDR2 SYGVKD. The CDR3 length is 13 residues. The CDR3 DNA reads as TGTGCCATCAGTGATACAGGCAACTATGGCTACACCTTC. It translates to CAISDTGNYGYTF.

The V gene is TRBV2, the J gene TRBJ2-7; possibly TRBD2 for D (5 bases). The germline gives CDR1 SNHLY, CDR2 FYNNEI. The V end was cut by 4 bases, the J end by 4 bases, with 5 bases between. This CDR3 region has 11 residues. In DNA form, the CDR3 reads TGTGCCAGCAGTGGGGAGTACGAGCAGTACTTC. This codes for CASSGEYEQYF.

This clonotype was found many times. This chain links TRBV2 with TRBJ2-5; TRBD2 aligns across 8 bases. Germline CDR1 SNHLY, CDR2 FYNNEI. There are 17 residues in the CDR3. Trimming took 5 bases from V and 3 from J; bases not matched to a gene: 14. The CDR3 is CASSYSGRGRLKETQYF. The CDR3 nucleotides are TGTGCCAGCAGTTACAGCGGGAGAGGGAGGTTGAAAGAGACCCAGTACTTC.

V usage is TRBV7-9 and J usage is TRBJ2-6; no clear D gene. Germline CDR1 reads SEHNR; CDR2 reads FQNEAQ (reference sequence). This CDR3 is built from 13 residues. V was shortened by 0 bases and J by 3 bases, with 0 bases between the two germline ends. Here the CDR3 reads CASSLAGANVLTF. CDR3 DNA: TGTGCCAGCAGCTTAGCTGGGGCCAACGTCCTGACTTTC.

J is TRBJ2-7 and V is TRBV3-1; D might be TRBD1 or TRBD2, each matching 5 bases. The V gene lost 4 bases and the J gene lost 9 bases, with 10 bases spanning the gap. Germline CDR1 reads LGHDT; CDR2 reads YNNKEL (reference sequence). The CDR3 loop spans 11 amino acids. Written as DNA, the CDR3 is TGTGCCAGCAGCCGGGGCAGCGGGCAGTACTTC. Protein product: CASSRGSGQYF.

This clonotype has more than one count but fewer than ten. V usage is TRBV10-3 and J usage is TRBJ1-5; 10 bases agree with TRBD1. The CDR3 spans 15 residues. J lost 4 bases, V lost 3 bases, and 3 bases had no gene match. Germline V gene lookup returns CDR1 ENHRY and CDR2 SYGVKD. DNA for the CDR3: TGTGCCATCAGTGACTCGGGACAGGGGAATCAGCCCCAGCATTTT. It is translated as CAISDSGQGNQPQHF.

This chain joins TRBV7-2 and TRBJ1-1; 7 bases align to TRBD1. Per germline, CDR1 SGHTA and CDR2 FQGNSA. This CDR3 comprises 14 residues. V was pared by 2 bases and J by 8 bases, with 8 bases of the junction left unmatched. The CDR3, as DNA: TGTGCCAGCAGCTTACAGAGGGGGCTAAGCGAAGCTTTCTTT. This translates into CASSLQRGLSEAFF. Supplemented by reference TRBV7-2 and TRBJ1-1, the full variable domain reads GAGVSQSPSNKVTEKGKDVELRCDPISGHTALYWYRQSLGQGLEFLIYFQGNSAPDKSGLPSDRFSAERTGGSVSTLTIQRTQQEDSAVYLCASSLQRGLSEAFFGQGTRLTVV.

V gene TRBV7-8 combines with J gene TRBJ1-4; 12 positions agree with TRBD1. In germline, CDR1 is SGHVS, CDR2 FQNEAQ. CDR3 size: 17 residues. The J segment lost 7 bases and the V segment lost 5 bases, leaving 11 bases of the junction unmatched. The DNA of the CDR3 is TGTGCCAGCAGCCGTACCGGGACAGGGGGCATCGGTGAAAAACTGTTTTTT. Protein: CASSRTGTGGIGEKLFF.

The table lists this clonotype with many counts. No conserved phenylalanine or tryptophan is present at the end of the CDR3, so a read error is the likely explanation. This chain connects TRBV29-1 to TRBJ1-2, with D uncertain. CDR1 and CDR2 from the germline V gene are SQVTM and ANQGSEA. This CDR3 contains 11 residues. Trimming cost V 3 bases and J 4 bases, with 6 bases left between them. The CDR3 nucleotides read TGCAGCGTTGACCCCAGCTATGGCTACACCCTC. Amino acid sequence: CSVDPSYGYTL.

This clonotype was detected a few times. The chain has TRBV29-1 and TRBJ2-1; possibly TRBD1 or TRBD2 for D (5 bases each). V was clipped by 7 bases and J by 3 bases, with 13 bases between them. The CDR3 runs 13 residues. The germline CDR1 and CDR2 sequences are SQVTM and ANQGSEA. Here the CDR3 DNA reads TGCAGCGGCCGGGACGGCCACTACAATGAGCAGTTCTTC. It specifies CSGRDGHYNEQFF.

The chain employs TRBV20-1 and TRBJ1-1; 10 nucleotides align to TRBD1. The V and J ends lost 6 bases and 8 bases, in that order; junction bases with no gene match: 6. The CDR3 spans 12 residues. The germline V gene encodes CDR1 DFQATT and CDR2 SNEGSKA (reference sequence). Here the CDR3 DNA reads TGCAGTGCATCGGGACAGGGGAACGAAGCTTTCTTT. This gives the protein CSASGQGNEAFF.

This clonotype has a handful of counts. The chain carries TRBV6-6 and TRBJ2-5; the match to TRBD2 covers 9 bases. From germline, CDR1 is MNHNY and CDR2 SVGAGI (reference sequence). V lost 7 bases and J lost 1; bases outside the gene matches: 13. The CDR3 extends over 17 amino acids. The CDR3 loop reads CASTRGLALLIQETQYF. CDR3 coding DNA: TGTGCCAGCACCCGGGGACTAGCCCTTTTAATCCAAGAGACCCAGTACTTC.

This clonotype was detected only a few times. The V call is TRBV15, the J call TRBJ2-2; D not certain. This CDR3 contains 14 residues. Germline CDR1 and CDR2: LNHNV and YYDKDF (reference sequence). Trimming removed 1 base from V and 3 bases from J, with 6 bases in between. CDR3 coding DNA: TGTGCCACCAGCAGAGGGTTGGACACCGGGGAGCTGTTTTTT. Amino acids: CATSRGLDTGELFF.

This clonotype showed up many times. The chain couples TRBV6-4 to TRBJ2-2; TRBD2 might be the D (6 bases). V shed 8 bases and J shed 4 bases, with 17 bases lying between them. The germline CDR1 and CDR2 sequences are MRHNA and SNTAGT. The CDR3 covers 15 residues. The CDR3 nucleotides read TGTGCCAGCTCCTACCGAGCGGGCGGCACCGGGGAGCTGTTTTTT. It codes for CASSYRAGGTGELFF.

V gene TRBV28 combines with J gene TRBJ1-5, with a possible D match to TRBD1 (5 bases). In germline, CDR1 is MDHEN, CDR2 SYDVKM. V was pared by 9 bases and J by 2 bases, with 17 bases between. The CDR3 is 15 residues long. This chain's CDR3 is CASRLGDRGNQPQHF. CDR3 sequence (DNA): TGTGCCAGTCGACTAGGGGACCGAGGCAATCAGCCCCAGCATTTT. Variable domain in full (rest from reference TRBV28 and TRBJ1-5): DVKVTQSSRYLVKRTGEKVFLECVQDMDHENMFWYRQDPGLGLRLIYFSYDVKMKEKGDIPEGYSVSREKKERFSLILESASTNQTSMYLCASRLGDRGNQPQHFGDGTRLSIL.

The rearrangement joins TRBV6-5 to TRBJ1-2, with D uncertain. CDR3 length equals 13 residues. Looked up from germline, CDR1 is MNHEY and CDR2 is SVGAGI. V shed 6 bases and J shed 4 bases, with 12 bases lying between them. This CDR3 reads CASRTPALYGYTF. The DNA for the CDR3 is TGTGCCAGCAGGACCCCGGCCCTCTATGGCTACACCTTC.

This clonotype was picked up a small number of times. As DNA, the CDR3 is TGTGCCAGCAGCCTCGAGGTCCAGACAGATACGCAGTATTTT. This translates into CASSLEVQTDTQYF. The chain has TRBV7-9 and TRBJ2-3; D is undetermined. Trimming shortened V by 5 bases and J by 3 bases, and 12 bases separated the two germline ends. From germline, CDR1 is SEHNR and CDR2 FQNEAQ (reference sequence). The CDR3 totals 14 residues.

This clonotype has just a few counts. The J gene is TRBJ1-1, the V gene TRBV29-1; D uncertain. The CDR3 is 13 amino acids. Germline V gene data show CDR1 as SQVTM and CDR2 as ANQGSEA. Trimming removed 4 bases at V and 4 bases at J, with 13 bases between. CDR3 protein: CSVGAYRATEAFF. In DNA, the CDR3 is TGCAGCGTTGGAGCATATCGGGCCACTGAAGCTTTCTTT.

This clonotype was picked up many times. The gene calls are TRBV12-3 or TRBV12-4 and TRBJ1-5; D is unclear. The CDR3 is made up of 12 amino acids. Trimming left V 3 bases short and J 9 bases short, with 9 bases between. The chain's CDR3 is CASSFQAGPQHF. DNA for the CDR3: TGTGCCAGCAGTTTCCAGGCGGGGCCCCAGCATTTT.

The chain uses TRBV28 and TRBJ2-3; D is unresolved. V gave up 4 bases and J gave up 4 bases, with 3 bases separating them. The germline V gene encodes CDR1 MDHEN and CDR2 SYDVKM. This CDR3 is 11 amino acids long. CDR3 bases: TGTGCCAGCAGTTCCCCAGATACGCAGTATTTT. Its translation: CASSSPDTQYF.

This clonotype was seen more than once but under ten times. The chain couples TRBV7-9 to TRBJ1-1, with no clear D. The length of the CDR3 is 14 residues. Germline CDR1 is SEHNR and CDR2 is FQNEAQ (reference sequence). Deletions cut 5 bases from V and 4 bases from J, with 14 bases between. The CDR3 DNA follows: TGTGCCAGCAGCCCAGCCGTAGCCGCCACTGAAGCTTTCTTT. The encoded protein is CASSPAVAATEAFF.

This clonotype appeared a few times. The junction shows a germline mismatch at one end, possibly a read error. The rearrangement joins TRBV29-1 to TRBJ1-2; D not resolved. Germline CDR1 SQVTM, CDR2 ANQGSEA. This CDR3 is built from 14 residues. This CDR3 reads CSVQDRPSNYGYTF. CDR3 coding DNA: TGCAGCGTTCAAGACCGACCTTCTAACTATGGCTACACCTTC. The whole variable domain, filled in from reference TRBV29-1 and TRBJ1-2, reads SAVISQKPSRDICQRGTSLTIQCQVDSQVTMMFWYRQQPGQSLTLIATANQGSEATYESGFVIDKFPISRPNLTFSTLTVSNMSPEDSSIYLCSVQDRPSNYGYTFGSGTRLTVV.

The rearrangement joins TRBV6-5 to TRBJ2-3; D is unresolved. This CDR3 is built from 14 residues. Germline-derived CDR1 and CDR2 are MNHEY and SVGAGI. With 1 base removed from V and 3 bases from J, the gap between germline ends came to 8 bases. CDR3 protein: CASSYYGKTDTQYF. The CDR3 DNA sequence: TGTGCCAGCAGTTACTATGGGAAAACAGATACGCAGTATTTT.

This clonotype was observed a handful of times. The CDR3 DNA is TGCGCCAGCAGCGGTAGCGGGAGTGGTCACGAGCAGTACTTC. It yields the protein CASSGSGSGHEQYF. The rearrangement joins TRBV5-1 to TRBJ2-7; 9 bases match TRBD2. The germline V gene encodes CDR1 SGHRS and CDR2 YFSETQ. J gave up 5 bases and V 4 bases, and 7 bases lay outside the gene matches. CDR3 length: 14 residues.

This clonotype was counted a few times. The junction differs from germline at one of its ends, possibly a read error. V usage is TRBV29-1 and J usage is TRBJ1-2; D is perhaps TRBD1 (5 bases). Germline assignment: CDR1 SQVTM and CDR2 ANQGSEA. The CDR3 has 13 residues. Here the CDR3 DNA reads TGCAGCGTTGAGCAGGGCGGTTCTAGAAGAGGAGTATTC. Residues: CSVEQGGSRRGVF.

Ten or more counts support this clonotype. The gene calls are TRBV24-1 and TRBJ1-1; D is unresolved. There are 12 residues in the CDR3. The germline V and J ends were trimmed by 7 bases and 3 bases, with 8 bases remaining between them. From germline, CDR1 is KGHDR and CDR2 SFDVKD. This CDR3 is CATSGIDTEAFF. DNA of the CDR3: TGTGCCACCAGCGGGATAGACACTGAAGCTTTCTTT.

The chain combines TRBV20-1 with TRBJ2-7; D is perhaps TRBD1 or TRBD2 (5 bases each). Germline assignment: CDR1 DFQATT and CDR2 SNEGSKA (reference sequence). Trimming removed 6 bases at V and 2 bases at J, with 29 bases between. CDR3 length: 18 amino acids. The CDR3 reads CSASIGASLGTSTYEQYF. CDR3 DNA sequence: TGCAGTGCCTCTATAGGGGCATCTCTTGGGACCTCTACCTACGAGCAGTACTTC.

This clonotype was observed a handful of times. This chain joins TRBV7-8 and TRBJ1-3; 7 bases are a match to TRBD1. Germline assignment: CDR1 SGHVS and CDR2 FQNEAQ. CDR3 length: 15 amino acids. Trimming took 5 bases from V and 6 from J; bases not matched to a gene: 10. The CDR3: CASSVRGDQLNTIYF. The DNA of the CDR3 is TGTGCCAGCAGCGTCAGGGGGGACCAATTAAACACCATATATTTT.

The table lists this clonotype with many counts. The chain is built from TRBV7-3 and TRBJ2-2; D remains unclear. Germline values: CDR1 SGHTA, CDR2 FQGTGA. V was clipped by 5 bases and J by 2 bases, with 9 bases between them. The CDR3 is 14 amino acids. The CDR3 protein is CASSPTLNTGELFF. CDR3 DNA sequence: TGTGCCAGCAGCCCGACACTAAACACCGGGGAGCTGTTTTTT.